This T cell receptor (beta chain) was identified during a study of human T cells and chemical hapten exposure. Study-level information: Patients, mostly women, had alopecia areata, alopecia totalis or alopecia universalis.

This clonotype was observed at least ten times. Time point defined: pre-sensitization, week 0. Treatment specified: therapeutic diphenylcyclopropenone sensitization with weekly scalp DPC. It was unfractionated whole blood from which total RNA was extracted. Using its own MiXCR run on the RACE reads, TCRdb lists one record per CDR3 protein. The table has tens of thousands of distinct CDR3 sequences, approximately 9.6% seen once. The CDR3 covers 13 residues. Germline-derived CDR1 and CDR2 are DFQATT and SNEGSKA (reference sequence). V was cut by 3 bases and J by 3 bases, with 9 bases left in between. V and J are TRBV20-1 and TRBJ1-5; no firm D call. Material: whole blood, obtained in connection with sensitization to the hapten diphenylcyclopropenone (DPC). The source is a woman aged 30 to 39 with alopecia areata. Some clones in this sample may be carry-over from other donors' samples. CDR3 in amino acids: CSARLSLNQPQHF. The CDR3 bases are TGCAGTGCTAGGCTTTCACTCAATCAGCCCCAGCATTTT.